The 22 T cell receptor beta chains below all came from one sample that was sequenced in a study of tumor and adjacent non-tumor tissue in lung cancer. Three rounds of nested PCR, following a modified ARM-PCR protocol, produced the TCRbeta library. Each CDR3 protein gets one entry after TCRdb re-called the multiplex PCR reads with MiXCR. The sample includes just over 200,000 distinct CDR3 sequences, roughly 70% of them seen just once. No cell sorting was done before RNA was extracted from the tissue. The sample comprised lung tumor tissue. The source of these receptors is a man aged 55 to 69 with non-small cell lung cancer.

This clonotype was found many times. V is TRBV11-2 and J is TRBJ1-5; D not certain. Between the trimmed V and J ends, which lost 2 bases and 4 bases, there was a span of 6 bases. Germline CDR1 is SGHAT and CDR2 is FQNNGV. The CDR3 is made up of 13 amino acids. The CDR3 coding sequence is TGTGCCAGCAGCTTATCAGGTAATCAGCCCCAGCATTTT. Residues: CASSLSGNQPQHF.

Turning to this clonotype: A read error may produce the germline difference seen at one junction end. The CDR3 protein is CSSTGSAGCTF. The CDR3 bases are TGCAGTTCGACCGGGTCAGCAGGCTGCACCTTC. This chain joins TRBV20-1 and TRBJ1-2, with D unresolved. Looked up from germline, CDR1 is DFQATT and CDR2 is SNEGSKA (reference sequence). The CDR3 has 11 residues.

In this sample, this clonotype turned up once. This could be a read error, since a much larger clone is one nucleotide away. This chain links TRBV12-3 or TRBV12-4 with TRBJ1-5; TRBD1 is a possible D gene (5 bases). The CDR3 has 14 residues. CDR3 region: CASTLGQVNQLQHF. Written as DNA, the CDR3 is TGTGCCAGCACCTTGGGGCAGGTCAATCAGCTCCAGCATTTT.

For this clonotype: Germline is not matched at one junction end, which may reflect a read error. This chain links TRBV11-3 with TRBJ2-2; 10 nucleotides match TRBD1. The CDR3 covers 19 residues. CDR1 is SGHNT, CDR2 YENEEA, per germline. The CDR3 region has the DNA TGTGCCAGCAGATTTGGGACAGGGGCCCCCGGTATGAACACCGGGGGGCTGTTTTTT. Its protein is CASRFGTGAPGMNTGGLFF. The full variable domain, completed using reference TRBV11-3 and TRBJ2-2, is EAGVVQSPRYKIIEKKQPVAFWCNPISGHNTLYWYLQNLGQGPELLIRYENEEAVDDSQLPKDRFSAERLKGVDSTLKIQPAELGDSAVYLCASRFGTGAPGMNTGGLFFGEGSRLTVL.

Points on this clonotype: The conserved phenylalanine or tryptophan normally closing the CDR3 is absent here, so this likely arose from a read error. The rearrangement joins TRBV5-1 to TRBJ2-1; D is possibly TRBD2 (6 bases). Trimming left V 4 bases short and J 2 bases short, with 19 bases between. In germline, CDR1 is SGHRS, CDR2 YFSETQ. CDR3 length equals 17 residues. CDR3 sequence reads: CASSARTSLITYNEQFS. CDR3 DNA sequence: TGCGCCAGCAGCGCCCGAACTAGCCTGATAACCTACAATGAGCAGTTCTCC.

Remarks on this clonotype: The germline gene is not matched at one end of the junction; a read error may be the cause. The rearrangement joins TRBV11-3 to TRBJ1-2, with D perhaps TRBD1 (5 bases). The CDR3 loop spans 11 amino acids. Per germline, CDR1 SGHNT and CDR2 YENEEA. The CDR3 loop is CASSLAWGYSF. Written as DNA, the CDR3 is TGTGCCAGCAGTTTGGCGTGGGGCTACAGCTTC.

Concerning this clonotype: A junction end diverges from the germline sequence, so it may reflect a read error. The rearrangement uses TRBV4-3 and TRBJ2-1, with D perhaps being TRBD1 or TRBD2 (5 bases each). This CDR3 has 15 residues. Germline-derived CDR1 and CDR2 are LGHNA and YSLEER. In nucleotides, the CDR3 is TGCACCAGCAGCCCGCAGGGAGTAAAATACAATAAGCAGTTCTTC. Its translation is CTSSPQGVKYNKQFF.

Worth noting for this clonotype: Just one base apart from a much larger clone, this may be a read error. J is TRBJ1-5 and V is TRBV20-1, with 8 bases identical to TRBD1. Germline V gene lookup returns CDR1 DFQATT and CDR2 SNEGSKA (reference sequence). The CDR3 extends over 16 amino acids. The CDR3 spells CIAGSGGPYSNQPQHF. For the CDR3, the DNA is TGCATTGCCGGATCAGGGGGCCCCTATAGCAATCAGCCCCAGCATTTT.

In the case of this clonotype: The DNA is omitted, as the CDR3 cannot be located on it reliably, and the CDR3 follows TCRdb's listing. The chain employs TRBV4-2 and TRBJ1-2; the table assigns TRBD1, which was not confirmed against the DNA. The CDR3 has 15 residues if both end residues are counted. Germline-derived CDR1 and CDR2 are LGHNA and YNFKEQ. CDR3 protein: CASSQDGRGGYGCTF.

The chain is built from TRBV6-1 and TRBJ1-6, with D possibly matching TRBD1 (5 bases). CDR1 and CDR2 (germline): MNHNS, SASEGT. With 5 bases removed from V and 10 bases from J, the gap between germline ends came to 18 bases. The CDR3 has 15 residues. The CDR3 sequence: CASSKGSIGKSPLHF. Here the CDR3 DNA reads TGTGCCAGCAGTAAGGGGAGCATAGGGAAGTCACCCCTCCACTTT.

Remarks on this clonotype: The CDR3 ends on some other residue instead of the conserved phenylalanine or tryptophan, so this is likely a read error. This rearrangement joins TRBV12-3 or TRBV12-4 to TRBJ1-1, with no clear D. The CDR3 totals 12 residues. In nucleotides, the CDR3 is TGTGCCAGCAGGCCGGAGAACACCGAAGCTTTCTTA. Its protein is CASRPENTEAFL.

The chain recombines TRBV20-1 with TRBJ2-6, with D unclear. V was cut by 6 bases and J by 6 bases, with 15 bases left in between. The CDR3 runs 14 residues. Germline V CDR1 and CDR2: DFQATT, SNEGSKA (reference sequence). Here the CDR3 reads CSAETEVAANVLTF. DNA of the CDR3: TGCAGTGCAGAAACAGAGGTTGCGGCCAACGTCCTGACTTTC.

This clonotype was detected only a few times. A much larger clone is a single base away; this may be a read error. The rearrangement uses TRBV10-2 and TRBJ2-3; possible D gene TRBD2, 5 bases. Germline values: CDR1 WSHSY, CDR2 SAAADI. This CDR3 has 15 residues. The CDR3 DNA reads TGCGCCTGCAGTGAACCTAGCTTTCACTCGGATACGCAGTATTTT. Encoded protein: CACSEPSFHSDTQYF.

A word on this clonotype: A clone one base away is much larger, so this may be a read error. The rearrangement uses TRBV4-1 and TRBJ1-5, with D tentatively TRBD1 (6 bases). The CDR3 runs 14 residues. The V end lost 5 bases, the J end lost 4 bases, and 12 bases lay between the germline ends. Germline V gives CDR1 MGHRA, CDR2 YSYEKL. CDR3 nucleotides: TGCGCCAGCAGCACGGGACATAATAATCAGCCCCAGCATTTT. This gives the protein CASSTGHNNQPQHF.

To note about this clonotype: A read error may account for a junction end that differs from germline. J is TRBJ2-3 and V is TRBV4-2; 12 nucleotides line up with TRBD2. The CDR3 sequence is 18 residues long. Germline CDR1 LGHNA, CDR2 YNFKEQ. CDR3 residues: CANSQDVLAGGWADTQYF. For the CDR3, the DNA is TGTGCCAACAGCCAAGATGTCCTAGCGGGGGGGTGGGCAGATACGCAGTATTTT.

Of note for this clonotype: The CDR3 end shows no conserved phenylalanine or tryptophan, and so a read error is likely. The chain recombines TRBV20-1 with TRBJ2-1; D not resolved. Per germline, CDR1 DFQATT and CDR2 SNEGSKA (reference sequence). V was trimmed by 5 bases and J by 4 bases, leaving 15 bases between them. CDR3 length: 14 amino acids. This CDR3 reads CSAGTRPLYNEQFL. The CDR3 DNA reads as TGCAGTGCTGGAACCAGACCACTATACAATGAGCAGTTCTTG.

V gene TRBV20-1 combines with J gene TRBJ2-7; D gene unclear. Trimming shortened V by 3 bases and J by 0 bases, and 6 bases separated the two germline ends. Germline CDR1 DFQATT, CDR2 SNEGSKA (reference sequence). The CDR3 totals 12 residues. As DNA, the CDR3 is TGCAGTGCTAGTGTAGTCTCCTACGAGCAGTACTTC. Protein product: CSASVVSYEQYF.

Details on this clonotype: The germline gene is not matched at one end of the junction; a read error may be the cause. The chain couples TRBV6-6 to TRBJ1-1; 7 nucleotides match TRBD1. Germline V gene sequence: CDR1 MNHNY, CDR2 SVGAGI (reference sequence). The CDR3 extends over 15 amino acids. In nucleotides, the CDR3 is TGTACCAGCAGTCCCGGGACAGCGTGGAACACTGAAGTTTTCTTT. Encoded protein: CTSSPGTAWNTEVFF.

The rearrangement uses TRBV6-5 and TRBJ2-3, with D possibly matching TRBD2 (5 bases). There are 15 residues in the CDR3. CDR1 is MNHEY, CDR2 SVGAGI, per germline. V lost 2 bases and J lost 5, with 14 bases in between. The CDR3 DNA reads TGTGCCAGCAGTTACAGGGTAGGAGGCAGAGATACGCAGTATTTT. As protein: CASSYRVGGRDTQYF.

V usage is TRBV12-5 and J usage is TRBJ2-5; possibly TRBD2 for D (6 bases). CDR1 LGHNT and CDR2 FRNRAP come from the germline V gene. The CDR3 consists of 13 residues. V was pared by 5 bases and J by 5 bases, with 12 bases between. The DNA of the CDR3 is TGTGCTAGTGGTCAGGGAGGTCGGGAGACCCAGTACTTC. Translated: CASGQGGRETQYF.

Turning to this clonotype: Its ends do not fully match the called genes, so a read error is possible. This sequence joins TRBV11-3 and TRBJ2-7; D possibly uses TRBD1 or TRBD2 (5 bases each). The CDR3 runs to 17 residues. Germline V gives CDR1 SGHNT, CDR2 YENEEA. The CDR3 here is CVSSPPQGTAGSYVQYF. The CDR3, as DNA: TGTGTCAGCAGCCCACCTCAAGGGACGGCAGGTTCCTACGTGCAGTACTTC.

Remarks on this clonotype: Its ends do not fully match the called genes, so a read error is possible. The chain has TRBV11-1 and TRBJ1-4; no firm D call. Germline V gene lookup returns CDR1 SGHAT and CDR2 FQDESV (reference sequence). This CDR3 is built from 14 residues. The CDR3 loop reads CASGSARDNEKLYF. DNA of the CDR3: TGTGCCAGCGGTTCGGCACGAGATAATGAAAAACTGTATTTT.